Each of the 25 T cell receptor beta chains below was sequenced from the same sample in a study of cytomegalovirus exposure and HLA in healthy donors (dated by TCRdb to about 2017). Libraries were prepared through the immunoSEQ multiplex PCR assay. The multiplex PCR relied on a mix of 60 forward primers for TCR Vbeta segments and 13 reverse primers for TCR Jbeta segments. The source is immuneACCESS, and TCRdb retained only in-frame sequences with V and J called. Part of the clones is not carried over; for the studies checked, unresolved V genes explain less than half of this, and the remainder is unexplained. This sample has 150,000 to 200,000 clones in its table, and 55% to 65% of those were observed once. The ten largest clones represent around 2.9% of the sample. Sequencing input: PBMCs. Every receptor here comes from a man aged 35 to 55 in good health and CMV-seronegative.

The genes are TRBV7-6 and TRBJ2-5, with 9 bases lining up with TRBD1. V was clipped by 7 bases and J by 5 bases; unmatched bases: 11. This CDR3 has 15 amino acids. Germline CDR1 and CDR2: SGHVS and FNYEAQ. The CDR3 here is CASTPLGTGRETQYF. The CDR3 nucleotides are TGTGCCAGCACCCCACTCGGGACAGGGAGGGAGACCCAGTACTTC.

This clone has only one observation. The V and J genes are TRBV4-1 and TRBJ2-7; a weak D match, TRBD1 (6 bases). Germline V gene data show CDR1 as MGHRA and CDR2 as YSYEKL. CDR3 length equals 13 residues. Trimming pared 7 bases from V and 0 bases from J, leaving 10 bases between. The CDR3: CASMAGDSYEQYF. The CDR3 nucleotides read TGCGCCAGCATGGCAGGGGACTCCTACGAGCAGTACTTC.

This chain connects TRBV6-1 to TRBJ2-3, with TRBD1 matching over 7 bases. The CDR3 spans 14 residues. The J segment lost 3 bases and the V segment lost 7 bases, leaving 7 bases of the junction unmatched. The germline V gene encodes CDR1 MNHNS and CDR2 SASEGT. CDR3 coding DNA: TGTGCCAGCATTTACAGGGGAAGAACAGATACGCAGTATTTT. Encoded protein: CASIYRGRTDTQYF.

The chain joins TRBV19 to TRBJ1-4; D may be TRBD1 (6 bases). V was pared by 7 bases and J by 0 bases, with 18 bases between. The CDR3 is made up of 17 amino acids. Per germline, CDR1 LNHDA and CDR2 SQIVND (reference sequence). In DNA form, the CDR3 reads TGTGCCAGTAATCGAGGACAGCAACTAGCAACTAATGAAAAACTGTTTTTT. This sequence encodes CASNRGQQLATNEKLFF.

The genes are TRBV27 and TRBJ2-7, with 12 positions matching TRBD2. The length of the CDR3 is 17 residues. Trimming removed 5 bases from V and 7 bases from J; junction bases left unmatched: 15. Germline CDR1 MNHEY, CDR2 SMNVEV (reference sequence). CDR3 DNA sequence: TGTGCCAGCAGTCGACCGTTAGGACTAGCGGGGCCTCGGGAGCAGTACTTC. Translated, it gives CASSRPLGLAGPREQYF.

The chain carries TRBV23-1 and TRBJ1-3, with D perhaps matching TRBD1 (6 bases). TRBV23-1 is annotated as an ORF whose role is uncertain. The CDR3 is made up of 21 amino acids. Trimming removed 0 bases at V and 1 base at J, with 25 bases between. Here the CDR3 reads CASSQSGMIGGLGTSGNTIYF. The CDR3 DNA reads TGCGCCAGCAGTCAATCAGGGATGATTGGCGGACTGGGGACATCTGGAAACACCATATATTTT.

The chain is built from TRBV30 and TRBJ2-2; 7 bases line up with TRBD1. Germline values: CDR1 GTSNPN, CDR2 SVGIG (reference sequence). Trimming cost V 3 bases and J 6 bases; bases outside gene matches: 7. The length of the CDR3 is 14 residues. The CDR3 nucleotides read TGTGCCTGGAGCGAAGGGACAGTGCCCGGGGAGCTGTTTTTT. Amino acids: CAWSEGTVPGELFF.

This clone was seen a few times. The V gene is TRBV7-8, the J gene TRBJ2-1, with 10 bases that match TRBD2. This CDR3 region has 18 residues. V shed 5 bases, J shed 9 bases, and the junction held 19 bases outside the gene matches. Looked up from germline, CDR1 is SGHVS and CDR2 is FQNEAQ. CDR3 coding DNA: TGTGCCAGCAGCCTGACCCGGCGAGCGGGAGGGCAAAGACGTGAGCAGTTCTTC. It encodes CASSLTRRAGGQRREQFF.

The CDR3 bases are TGTGCCAGCAGTGCTACGGGGCGGGGTGGCTACACCTTC. Translated, it gives CASSATGRGGYTF. The genes are TRBV6-5 and TRBJ1-2, with a weak D call TRBD1 (5 bases). The CDR3 contains 13 residues. The ends were cut back, 5 bases at V and 7 bases at J, with 14 bases in the middle. CDR1 MNHEY and CDR2 SVGAGI come from the germline V gene.

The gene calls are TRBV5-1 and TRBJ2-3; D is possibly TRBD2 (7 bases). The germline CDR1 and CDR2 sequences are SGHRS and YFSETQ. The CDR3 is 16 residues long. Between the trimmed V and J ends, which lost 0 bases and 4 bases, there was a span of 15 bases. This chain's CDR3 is CASSLVEGEGPDTQYF. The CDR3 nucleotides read TGCGCCAGCAGCTTGGTGGAGGGGGAGGGACCAGATACGCAGTATTTT.

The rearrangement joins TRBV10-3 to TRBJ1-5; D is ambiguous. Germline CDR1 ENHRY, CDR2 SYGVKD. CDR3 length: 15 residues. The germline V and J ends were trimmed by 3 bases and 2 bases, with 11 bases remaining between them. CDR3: CAISEELGGNQPQHF. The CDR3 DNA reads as TGTGCCATCAGTGAAGAATTAGGAGGCAATCAGCCCCAGCATTTT.

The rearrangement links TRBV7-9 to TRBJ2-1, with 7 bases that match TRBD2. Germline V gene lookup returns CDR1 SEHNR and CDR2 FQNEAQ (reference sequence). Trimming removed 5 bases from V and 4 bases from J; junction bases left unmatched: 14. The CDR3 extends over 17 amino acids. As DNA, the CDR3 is TGTGCCAGCAGCCCCGCTTCTGGGCTAGCGGAATACAATGAGCAGTTCTTC. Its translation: CASSPASGLAEYNEQFF.

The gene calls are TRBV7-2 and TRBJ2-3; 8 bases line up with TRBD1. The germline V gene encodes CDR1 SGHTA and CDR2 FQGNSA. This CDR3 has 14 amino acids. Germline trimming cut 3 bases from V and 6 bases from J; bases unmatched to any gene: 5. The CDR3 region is CASSLSGGIDTQYF. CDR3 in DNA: TGTGCCAGCAGCTTGTCAGGGGGCATCGATACGCAGTATTTT. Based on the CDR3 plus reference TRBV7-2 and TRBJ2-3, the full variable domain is GAGVSQSPSNKVTEKGKDVELRCDPISGHTALYWYRQSLGQGLEFLIYFQGNSAPDKSGLPSDRFSAERTGGSVSTLTIQRTQQEDSAVYLCASSLSGGIDTQYFGPGTRLTVL.

CDR3 region: CASSEIGGYTF. CDR3 nucleotide sequence: TGTGCCAGCAGTGAAATCGGTGGCTACACCTTC. The V gene is TRBV2, the J gene TRBJ1-2; unclear D gene. V dropped 2 bases and J dropped 7 bases, with 5 bases sitting between them. Germline V gene data show CDR1 as SNHLY and CDR2 as FYNNEI. The CDR3 is made up of 11 amino acids. The full variable domain, with the rest looked up from reference TRBV2 and TRBJ1-2, is EPEVTQTPSHQVTQMGQEVILRCVPISNHLYFYWYRQILGQKVEFLVSFYNNEISEKSEIFDDQFSVERPDGSNFTLKIRSTKLEDSAMYFCASSEIGGYTFGSGTRLTVV.

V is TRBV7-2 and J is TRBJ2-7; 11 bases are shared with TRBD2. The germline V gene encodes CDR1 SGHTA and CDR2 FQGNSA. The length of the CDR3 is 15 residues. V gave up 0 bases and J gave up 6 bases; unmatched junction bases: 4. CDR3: CASSLALAGVGEQYF. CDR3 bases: TGTGCCAGCAGCTTAGCACTAGCGGGAGTAGGCGAGCAGTACTTC.

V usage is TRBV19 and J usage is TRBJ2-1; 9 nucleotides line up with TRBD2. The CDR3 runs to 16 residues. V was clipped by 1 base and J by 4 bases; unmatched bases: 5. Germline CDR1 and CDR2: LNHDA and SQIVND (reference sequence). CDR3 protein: CASSIVSGSTYNEQFF. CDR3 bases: TGTGCCAGTAGTATAGTTAGCGGGAGCACGTACAATGAGCAGTTCTTC.

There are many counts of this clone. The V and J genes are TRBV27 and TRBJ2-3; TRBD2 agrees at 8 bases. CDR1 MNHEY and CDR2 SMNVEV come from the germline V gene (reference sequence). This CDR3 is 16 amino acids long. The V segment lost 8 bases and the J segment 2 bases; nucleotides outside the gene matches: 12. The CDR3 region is CASRSGTPSFTDTQYF. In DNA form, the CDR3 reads TGTGCCAGCCGTAGCGGGACGCCCTCCTTCACAGATACGCAGTATTTT.

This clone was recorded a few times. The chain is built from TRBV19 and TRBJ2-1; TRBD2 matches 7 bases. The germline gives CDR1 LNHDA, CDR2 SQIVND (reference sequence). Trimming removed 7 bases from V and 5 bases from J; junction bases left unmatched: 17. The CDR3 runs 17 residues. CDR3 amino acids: CASTLGGGLYRDNEQFF. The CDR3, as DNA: TGTGCCAGTACCCTAGGCGGGGGACTCTACCGGGACAATGAGCAGTTCTTC.

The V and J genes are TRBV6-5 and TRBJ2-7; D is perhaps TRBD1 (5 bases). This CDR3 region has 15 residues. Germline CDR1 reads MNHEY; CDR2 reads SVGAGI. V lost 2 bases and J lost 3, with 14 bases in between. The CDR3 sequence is CASSYTHGQNYEQYF. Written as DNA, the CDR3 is TGTGCCAGCAGTTACACCCATGGACAAAACTACGAGCAGTACTTC.

The CDR3 DNA sequence: TGCAGTGCTAGAGTCGGAAACATTCAGTACTTC. Translating it yields CSARVGNIQYF. This sequence joins TRBV20-1 and TRBJ2-4; D gene unclear. Germline V gives CDR1 DFQATT, CDR2 SNEGSKA (reference sequence). The CDR3 totals 11 residues. Between the trimmed V and J ends, which lost 1 base and 6 bases, there was a span of 4 bases.

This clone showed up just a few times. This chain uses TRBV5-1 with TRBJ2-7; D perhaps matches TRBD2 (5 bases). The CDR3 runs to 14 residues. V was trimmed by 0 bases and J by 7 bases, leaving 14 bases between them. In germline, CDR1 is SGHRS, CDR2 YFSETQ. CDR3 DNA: TGCGCCAGCAGCTTGGGGTTTACGGGGAAGGAGCAGTACTTC. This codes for CASSLGFTGKEQYF.

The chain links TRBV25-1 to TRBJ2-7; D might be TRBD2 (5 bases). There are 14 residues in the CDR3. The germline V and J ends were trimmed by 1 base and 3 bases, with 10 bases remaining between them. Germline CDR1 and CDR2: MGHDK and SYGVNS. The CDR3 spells CASSESGMGYEQYF. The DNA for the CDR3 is TGTGCCAGCAGTGAATCCGGGATGGGCTACGAGCAGTACTTC.

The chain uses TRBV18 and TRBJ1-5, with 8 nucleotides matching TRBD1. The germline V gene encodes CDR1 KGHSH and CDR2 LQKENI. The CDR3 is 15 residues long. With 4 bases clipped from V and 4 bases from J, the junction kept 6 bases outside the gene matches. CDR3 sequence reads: CASSRGQGRNQPQHF. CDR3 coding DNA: TGTGCCAGCTCACGCGGACAGGGTCGAAATCAGCCCCAGCATTTT.

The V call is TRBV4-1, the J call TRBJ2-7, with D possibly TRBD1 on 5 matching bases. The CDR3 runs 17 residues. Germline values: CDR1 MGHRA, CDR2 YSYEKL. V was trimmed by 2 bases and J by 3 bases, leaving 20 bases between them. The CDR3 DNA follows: TGCGCCAGCAGCCAAAGAGAGTCAGGGATCGGTCTCTACGAGCAGTACTTC. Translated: CASSQRESGIGLYEQYF.

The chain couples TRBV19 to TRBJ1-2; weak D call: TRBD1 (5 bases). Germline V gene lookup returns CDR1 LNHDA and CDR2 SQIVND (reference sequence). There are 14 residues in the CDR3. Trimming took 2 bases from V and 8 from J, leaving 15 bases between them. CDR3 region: CASSIRRGAGGYTF. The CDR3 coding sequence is TGTGCCAGTAGTATAAGGAGGGGCGCTGGAGGCTACACCTTC. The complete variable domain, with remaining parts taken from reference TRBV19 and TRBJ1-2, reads DGGITQSPKYLFRKEGQNVTLSCEQNLNHDAMYWYRQDPGQGLRLIYYSQIVNDFQKGDIAEGYSVSREKKESFPLTVTSAQKNPTAFYLCASSIRRGAGGYTFGSGTRLTVV.